Listed below are T cell receptor beta chains from one sample, sequenced in a study of blood T cell repertoires in COVID-19. Assay: immunoSEQ multiplex PCR; the TCRdb copy retains only in-frame clones and omits some. This table holds roughly 330,000 clones, roughly 86% found once. The specimen was peripheral blood. The receptors were gathered from a man aged 25-45 years with COVID-19, enrolled during active disease. Both conserved end residues are part of each CDR3. D genes are given only for firm matches. Clone size is shown for a subset of rows, as once, few, many or a class of expanded clone.

cdr3_aa: CASTDGGEAEAFF; cdr3_nt: TGTGCCAGTACCGACGGGGGGGAAGCTGAAGCTTTCTTT; d_call: .; clone_size: .; j_call: TRBJ1-1; v_call: TRBV19
cdr3_aa: CASSIGRVGEQYF; cdr3_nt: TGTGCCAGCAGTATCGGCAGGGTAGGGGAGCAGTACTTC; d_call: .; clone_size: once; j_call: TRBJ2-7; v_call: TRBV11-1
cdr3_aa: CASSLDPPPGDYGYTF; cdr3_nt: TGTGCCAGCAGCCTAGACCCTCCCCCCGGGGACTATGGCTACACCTTC; d_call: .; clone_size: .; j_call: TRBJ1-2; v_call: TRBV7-2
cdr3_aa: CASSDPRTGTSYEQYF; cdr3_nt: TGTGCCAGCAGTGATCCCAGGACAGGGACCTCCTACGAGCAGTACTTC; d_call: TRBD1; clone_size: .; j_call: TRBJ2-7; v_call: TRBV2
cdr3_aa: CASSPSGGKYNEQFF; cdr3_nt: TGTGCCAGCAGCCCCTCGGGGGGCAAGTACAATGAGCAGTTCTTC; d_call: .; clone_size: .; j_call: TRBJ2-1; v_call: TRBV11-2
cdr3_aa: CASRPGRYTEAFF; cdr3_nt: TGTGCCAGCAGGCCGGGGAGGTACACTGAAGCTTTCTTT; d_call: .; clone_size: once; j_call: TRBJ1-1; v_call: TRBV6-5
cdr3_aa: CAWSLAGANVLTF; cdr3_nt: TGTGCCTGGAGTCTAGCTGGGGCCAACGTCCTGACTTTC; d_call: .; clone_size: once; j_call: TRBJ2-6; v_call: TRBV30
cdr3_aa: CASSPTGNYEQYF; cdr3_nt: TGCGCCAGCAGTCCGACAGGGAACTACGAGCAGTACTTC; d_call: TRBD1; clone_size: .; j_call: TRBJ2-7; v_call: TRBV10-1
cdr3_aa: CATSRDSFTGGTYYTEAFF; cdr3_nt: TGTGCCACCAGCAGAGATTCTTTTACCGGGGGTACGTACTACACTGAAGCTTTCTTT; d_call: .; clone_size: .; j_call: TRBJ1-1; v_call: TRBV15
cdr3_aa: CASSLSPAGAYNEQFF; cdr3_nt: TGTGCCAGCAGCTTATCCCCAGCGGGAGCCTACAATGAGCAGTTCTTC; d_call: TRBD2; clone_size: .; j_call: TRBJ2-1; v_call: TRBV28
cdr3_aa: CASETAPTPTNYGYTF; cdr3_nt: TGTGCCAGCGAGACAGCCCCAACCCCTACTAACTATGGCTACACCTTC; d_call: .; clone_size: .; j_call: TRBJ1-2; v_call: TRBV28
cdr3_aa: CSGTRGLQETQYF; cdr3_nt: TGCAGCGGGACAAGGGGTCTCCAAGAGACCCAGTACTTC; d_call: .; clone_size: .; j_call: TRBJ2-5; v_call: TRBV29-1
cdr3_aa: CASSYSGQGGHEQYF; cdr3_nt: TGTGCCAGCAGTTACTCCGGACAGGGCGGGCACGAGCAGTACTTC; d_call: TRBD1; clone_size: few; j_call: TRBJ2-7; v_call: TRBV6-5
cdr3_aa: CASSSTSTFIYEQYF; cdr3_nt: TGTGCCAGCAGTTCCACGTCCACATTCATCTACGAGCAGTACTTC; d_call: .; clone_size: .; j_call: TRBJ2-7; v_call: TRBV6-5
cdr3_aa: CASSPPDRGGTQYF; cdr3_nt: TGTGCCAGCTCACCTCCGGACAGGGGAGGGACCCAGTACTTC; d_call: TRBD1; clone_size: .; j_call: TRBJ2-5; v_call: TRBV18